The entry below gives a single T cell receptor beta chain sequence along with its context. Its antigen is currently not known. No per-base quality is available; no much larger clone lies one base away. These data come from a study of blood T cells in healthy people across ages (dated by TCRdb to about 2015). With respect to the entire study: In model experiments, template switching captured about one uniquely barcoded TCR beta cDNA molecule for every two T cells. Using the same blood draw, the study looked at two additional independent replicas of 1 million unique cDNA reads for two donors, one aged 18 to 30 and the other aged 80 or older. Age-related changes in TCR beta repertoire diversity were measured in the study by deep sequencing normalized with unique cDNA molecular identifiers. Donors of different ages were randomly distributed across sequencing lanes to avoid experimental bias. Four age groups were formed from the donors: young (average about 17 years), middle-aged (just under 40), aged (roughly 56) and long-lived (roughly 81).

Systemically healthy Caucasian individuals from Russia, approximately 39 in total and aged about 6 to 100 years, were included as donors. Each donor gave 8 to 10 milliliters of peripheral blood, collected into EDTA-treated Vacutainer tubes. PBMCs were isolated by Ficoll-Paque density-gradient centrifugation, with at least 6 million obtained per sample. Total RNA, at least 5.5 micrograms per sample, was extracted from PBMCs with Trizol reagent. For every donor, an aliquot of PBMCs went through flow cytometry to measure the percentages of naive CD45RAhigh/CD27high T cells. Overall results and qualifications from the work: Since profiling was done on bulk unsorted PBMCs, naive and antigen-experienced compartments could not be conclusively compared. Donor CMV infection status was unknown, potentially confounding age-related changes in expanded clonotypes. Observed TCR beta diversity per million T cells fell roughly linearly with age, and a significant reduction was already apparent by age approximately 40. The long-lived group showed more naive CD4+ T cells, fewer expanded clones and increased TCR diversity than the aged group, suggesting age selection. The percentage of naive T cells measured by flow cytometry correlated strongly with observed TCR beta diversity. Estimates of total diversity based on one million sequenced T cells were considered lower bounds and underestimates.

Reading from cysteine to phenylalanine, the CDR3 counts 12 amino acids. Solely the CDR3 DNA is kept, with 36 bases framed from the first base. CDR1 SGHRS and CDR2 YFSETQ were looked up in the germline V gene. V is cut by 0 bases and J by 6 bases, and the space between the germline ends is 7 bases. Libraries came from 5' RACE. Sequencing was carried out with an Illumina HiSeq 2500. A second roughly 6 to 12 cycle PCR used a sample-barcoded 5' primer and a J-beta primer mix. A template-switch 5' adaptor carrying 12 random nucleotides introduced a unique molecular identifier onto each TCR beta cDNA molecule. Each sample yielded at least 2.5 million CDR3-containing paired-end reads. The Mint cDNA synthesis kit, primed by a TRBC-specific oligonucleotide, was used to synthesize first-strand cDNA from all RNA. Following uracil-DNA glycosylase treatment, a first 18-cycle PCR with universal primers M1SS and BC2_uni_R was performed on all cDNA. Per the original workflow: Normalization of each sample was performed by random selection of 1 million high-quality reads, each carrying a distinct molecular identifier. Instead of being binned into consensus sequences, reads that shared molecular identifiers were thrown out. MiTCR, run with a Q25 quality threshold and the strictest error-elimination algorithm, handled CDR3 identification, clonotype clustering and error correction. A nonparametric unseen species model using Euler transformation provided a lower-bound estimate of total TCR beta diversity. The public reads were quality trimmed at Q25 with fastp and then assembled into clones with MiXCR by TCRdb, keeping productive beta chains. One record per CDR3 amino acid sequence lists the most common genes and DNA. TCRdb's processing, not the study's, gives the V and J calls here. Counted in this sample were around 780,000 distinct CDR3 sequences; more than 55% of them appeared once. The ten largest clones capture around a quarter of the sample.

The sequenced material came from blood. This receptor chain uses TRBV5-1 and TRBJ2-7; the D gene is not confidently resolved. The receptor was derived from a man aged 40-50 years in good health. The DNA sequence is given as TGCGCCAGCAGCTTGGCCGCATCCGAGCAGTACTTC. Its coded protein is CASSLAASEQYF.